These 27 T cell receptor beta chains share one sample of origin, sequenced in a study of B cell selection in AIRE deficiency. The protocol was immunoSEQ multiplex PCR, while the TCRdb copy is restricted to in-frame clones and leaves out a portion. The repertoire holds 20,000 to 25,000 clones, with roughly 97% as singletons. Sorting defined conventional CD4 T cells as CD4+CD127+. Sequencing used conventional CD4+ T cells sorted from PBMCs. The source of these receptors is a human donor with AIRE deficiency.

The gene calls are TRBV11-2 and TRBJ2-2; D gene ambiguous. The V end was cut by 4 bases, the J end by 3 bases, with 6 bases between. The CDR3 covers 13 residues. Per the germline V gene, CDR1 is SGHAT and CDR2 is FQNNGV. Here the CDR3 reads CASSSQYTGELFF. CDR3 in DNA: TGTGCCAGCAGCTCCCAGTACACCGGGGAGCTGTTTTTT.

CDR3 bases: TGTGCCAGCTCCACACAGGGGAACCTGTTAGATACGCAGTATTTT. This encodes CASSTQGNLLDTQYF. The gene calls are TRBV4-2 and TRBJ2-3, with 7 bases fitting TRBD1. V shed 8 bases and J 5 bases; nucleotides not matched to a gene: 13. CDR3 length: 15 residues. CDR1 and CDR2 (germline): LGHNA, YNFKEQ.

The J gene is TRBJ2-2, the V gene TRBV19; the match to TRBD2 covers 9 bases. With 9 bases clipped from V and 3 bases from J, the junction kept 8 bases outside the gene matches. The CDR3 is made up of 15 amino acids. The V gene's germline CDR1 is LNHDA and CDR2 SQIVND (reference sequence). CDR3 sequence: CARGLAGVDTGELFF. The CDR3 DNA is TGTGCCAGGGGTTTAGCGGGAGTTGACACCGGGGAGCTGTTTTTT. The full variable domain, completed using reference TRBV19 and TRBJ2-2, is DGGITQSPKYLFRKEGQNVTLSCEQNLNHDAMYWYRQDPGQGLRLIYYSQIVNDFQKGDIAEGYSVSREKKESFPLTVTSAQKNPTAFYLCARGLAGVDTGELFFGEGSRLTVL.

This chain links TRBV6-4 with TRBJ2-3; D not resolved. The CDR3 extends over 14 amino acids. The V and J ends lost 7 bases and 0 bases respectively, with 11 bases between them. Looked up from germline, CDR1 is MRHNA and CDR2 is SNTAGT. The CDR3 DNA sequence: TGTGCCAGCAAGAAGACCGAAAGCACAGATACGCAGTATTTT. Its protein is CASKKTESTDTQYF.

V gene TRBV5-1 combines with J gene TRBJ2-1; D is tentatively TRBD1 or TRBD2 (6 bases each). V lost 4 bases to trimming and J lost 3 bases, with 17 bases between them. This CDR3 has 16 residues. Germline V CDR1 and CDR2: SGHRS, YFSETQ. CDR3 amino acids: CASSPFGGQVYNEQFF. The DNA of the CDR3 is TGCGCCAGCAGCCCCTTTGGGGGGCAAGTCTACAATGAGCAGTTCTTC.

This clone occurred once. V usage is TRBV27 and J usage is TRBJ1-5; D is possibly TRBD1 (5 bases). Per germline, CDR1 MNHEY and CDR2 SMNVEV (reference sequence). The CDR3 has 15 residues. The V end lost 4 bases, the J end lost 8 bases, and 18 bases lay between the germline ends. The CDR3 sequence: CASSSSRVLGEPQHF. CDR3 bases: TGTGCCAGCAGTTCTTCCCGGGTTTTAGGGGAGCCCCAGCATTTT.

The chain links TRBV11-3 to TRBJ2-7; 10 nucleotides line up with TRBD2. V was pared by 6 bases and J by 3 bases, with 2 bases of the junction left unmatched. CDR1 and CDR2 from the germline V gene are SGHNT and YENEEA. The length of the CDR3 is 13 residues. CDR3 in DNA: TGTGCCAGCAGTAGCGGGGGGTACTACGAGCAGTACTTC. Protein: CASSSGGYYEQYF.

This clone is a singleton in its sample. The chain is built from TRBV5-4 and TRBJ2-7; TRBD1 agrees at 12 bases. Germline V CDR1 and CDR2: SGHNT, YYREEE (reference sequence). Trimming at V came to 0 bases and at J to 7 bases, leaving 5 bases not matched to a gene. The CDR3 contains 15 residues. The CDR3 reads CASSLEGQGATEQYF. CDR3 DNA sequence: TGTGCCAGCAGCTTGGAGGGACAGGGGGCGACGGAGCAGTACTTC.

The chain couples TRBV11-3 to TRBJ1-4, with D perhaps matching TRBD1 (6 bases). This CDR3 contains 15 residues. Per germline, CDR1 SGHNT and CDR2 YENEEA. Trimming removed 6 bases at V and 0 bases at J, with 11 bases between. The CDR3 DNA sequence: TGTGCCAGCAGGGCAGGGGTAGCAACTAATGAAAAACTGTTTTTT. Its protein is CASRAGVATNEKLFF.

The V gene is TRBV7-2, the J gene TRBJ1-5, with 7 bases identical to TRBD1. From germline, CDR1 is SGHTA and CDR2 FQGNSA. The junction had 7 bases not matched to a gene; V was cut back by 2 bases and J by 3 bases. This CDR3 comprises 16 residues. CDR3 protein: CASSLSGTAFNQPQHF. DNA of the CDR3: TGTGCCAGCAGCTTATCTGGGACAGCTTTCAATCAGCCCCAGCATTTT.

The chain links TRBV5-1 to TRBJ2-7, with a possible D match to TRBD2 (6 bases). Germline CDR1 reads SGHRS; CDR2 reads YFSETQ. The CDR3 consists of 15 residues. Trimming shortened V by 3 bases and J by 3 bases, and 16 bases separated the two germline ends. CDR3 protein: CASSWGVSGDYEQYF. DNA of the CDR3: TGCGCCAGCAGCTGGGGGGTTTCGGGAGACTACGAGCAGTACTTC. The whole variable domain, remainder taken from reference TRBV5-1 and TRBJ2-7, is KAGVTQTPRYLIKTRGQQVTLSCSPISGHRSVSWYQQTPGQGLQFLFEYFSETQRNKGNFPGRFSGRQFSNSRSEMNVSTLELGDSALYLCASSWGVSGDYEQYFGPGTRLTVT.

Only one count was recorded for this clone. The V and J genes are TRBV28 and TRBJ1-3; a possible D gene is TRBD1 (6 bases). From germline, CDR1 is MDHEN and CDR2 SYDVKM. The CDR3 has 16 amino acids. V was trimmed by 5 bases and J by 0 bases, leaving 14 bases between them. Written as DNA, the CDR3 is TGTGCCAGCAGTAGTCGGGGGGGCTTCTCTGGAAACACCATATATTTT. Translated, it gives CASSSRGGFSGNTIYF.

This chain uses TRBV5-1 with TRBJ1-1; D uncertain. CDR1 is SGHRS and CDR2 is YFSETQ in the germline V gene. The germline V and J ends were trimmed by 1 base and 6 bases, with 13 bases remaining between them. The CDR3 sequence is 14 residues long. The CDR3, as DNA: TGCGCCAGCAGCTTGTCGCCGACTGTCGCTGAAGCTTTCTTT. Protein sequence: CASSLSPTVAEAFF. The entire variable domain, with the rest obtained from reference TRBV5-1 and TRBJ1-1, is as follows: KAGVTQTPRYLIKTRGQQVTLSCSPISGHRSVSWYQQTPGQGLQFLFEYFSETQRNKGNFPGRFSGRQFSNSRSEMNVSTLELGDSALYLCASSLSPTVAEAFFGQGTRLTVV.

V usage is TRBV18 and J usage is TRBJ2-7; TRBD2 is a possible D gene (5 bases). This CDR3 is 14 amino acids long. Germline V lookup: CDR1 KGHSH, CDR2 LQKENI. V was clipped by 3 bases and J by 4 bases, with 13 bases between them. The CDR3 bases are TGTGCCAGCTCACCGTCCGGGATACTTTACGAGCAGTACTTC. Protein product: CASSPSGILYEQYF.

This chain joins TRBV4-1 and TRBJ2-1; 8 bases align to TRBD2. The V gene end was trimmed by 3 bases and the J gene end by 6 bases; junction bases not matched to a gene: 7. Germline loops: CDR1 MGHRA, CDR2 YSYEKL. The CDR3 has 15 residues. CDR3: CASSQPAGAVNEQFF. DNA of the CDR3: TGCGCCAGCAGCCAGCCAGCGGGAGCGGTCAATGAGCAGTTCTTC.

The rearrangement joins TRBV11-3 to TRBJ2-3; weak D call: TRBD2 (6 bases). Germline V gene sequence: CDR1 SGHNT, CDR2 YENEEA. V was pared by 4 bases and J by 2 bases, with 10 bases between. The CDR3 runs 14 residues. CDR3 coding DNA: TGTGCCAGCAGCTACGGACTAAACACAGATACGCAGTATTTT. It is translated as CASSYGLNTDTQYF.

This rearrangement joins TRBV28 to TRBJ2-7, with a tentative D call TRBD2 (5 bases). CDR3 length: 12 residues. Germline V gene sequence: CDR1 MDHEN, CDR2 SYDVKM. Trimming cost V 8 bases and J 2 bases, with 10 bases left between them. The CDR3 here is CASLGIAYEQYF. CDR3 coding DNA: TGTGCCAGCCTCGGGATCGCCTACGAGCAGTACTTC.

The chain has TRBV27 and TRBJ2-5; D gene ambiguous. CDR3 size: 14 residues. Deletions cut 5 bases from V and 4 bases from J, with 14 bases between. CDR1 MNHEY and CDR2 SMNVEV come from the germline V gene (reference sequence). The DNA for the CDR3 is TGTGCCAGCAGTATAGGGCCCCATAGAGAGACCCAGTACTTC. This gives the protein CASSIGPHRETQYF.

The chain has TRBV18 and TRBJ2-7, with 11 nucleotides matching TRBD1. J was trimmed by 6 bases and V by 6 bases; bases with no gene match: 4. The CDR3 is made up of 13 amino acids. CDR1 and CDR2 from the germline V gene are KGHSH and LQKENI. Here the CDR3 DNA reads TGTGCCAGCTCGTCAGGGACAGGGGGCGAGCAGTACTTC. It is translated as CASSSGTGGEQYF.

The CDR3: CASSSAGEGDTQYF. CDR3 in DNA: TGTGCCAGCAGCTCCGCGGGAGAGGGGGATACGCAGTATTTT. The chain combines TRBV11-3 with TRBJ2-3; 7 bases map to TRBD2. Germline assignment: CDR1 SGHNT and CDR2 YENEEA. V lost 4 bases and J lost 6; bases outside the gene matches: 7. The CDR3 loop spans 14 amino acids.

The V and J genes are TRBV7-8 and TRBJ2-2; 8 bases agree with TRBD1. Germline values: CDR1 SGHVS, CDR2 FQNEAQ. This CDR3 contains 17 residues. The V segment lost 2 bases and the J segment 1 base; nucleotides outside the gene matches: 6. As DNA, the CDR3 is TGTGCCAGCAGCTTACTACCGGGACAGGAGAACACCGGGGAGCTGTTTTTT. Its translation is CASSLLPGQENTGELFF.

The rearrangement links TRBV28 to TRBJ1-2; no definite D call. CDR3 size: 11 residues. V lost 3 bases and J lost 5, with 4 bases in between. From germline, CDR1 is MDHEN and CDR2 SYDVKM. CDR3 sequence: CASSFQYGYTF. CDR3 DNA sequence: TGTGCCAGCAGTTTTCAATATGGCTACACCTTC.

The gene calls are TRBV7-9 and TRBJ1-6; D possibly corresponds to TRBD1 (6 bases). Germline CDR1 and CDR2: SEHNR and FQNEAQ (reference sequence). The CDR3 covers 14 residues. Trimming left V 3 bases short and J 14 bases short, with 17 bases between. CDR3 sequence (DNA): TGTGCCAGCAGCTTGGGGCAGGGGAATGTAGCCCTCCACTTT. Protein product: CASSLGQGNVALHF.

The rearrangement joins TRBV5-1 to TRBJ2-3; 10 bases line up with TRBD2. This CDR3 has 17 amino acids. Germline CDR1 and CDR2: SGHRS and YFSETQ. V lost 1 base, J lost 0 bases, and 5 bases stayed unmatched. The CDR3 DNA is TGCGCCAGCAGCTTGAGGGCTAGCGGGGGTAGCACAGATACGCAGTATTTT. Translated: CASSLRASGGSTDTQYF. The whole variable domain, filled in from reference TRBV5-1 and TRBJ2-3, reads KAGVTQTPRYLIKTRGQQVTLSCSPISGHRSVSWYQQTPGQGLQFLFEYFSETQRNKGNFPGRFSGRQFSNSRSEMNVSTLELGDSALYLCASSLRASGGSTDTQYFGPGTRLTVL.

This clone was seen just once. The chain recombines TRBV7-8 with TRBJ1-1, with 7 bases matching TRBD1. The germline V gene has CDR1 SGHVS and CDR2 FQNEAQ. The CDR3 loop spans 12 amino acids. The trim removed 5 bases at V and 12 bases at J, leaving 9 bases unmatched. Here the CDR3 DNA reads TGTGCCAGCAGCCGGGCACAGGGGATATCTTTCTTT. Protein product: CASSRAQGISFF. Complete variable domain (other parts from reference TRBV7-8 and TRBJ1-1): GAGVSQSPRYKVAKRGQDVALRCDPISGHVSLFWYQQALGQGPEFLTYFQNEAQLDKSGLPSDRFFAERPEGSVSTLKIQRTQQEDSAVYLCASSRAQGISFFGQGTRLTVV.

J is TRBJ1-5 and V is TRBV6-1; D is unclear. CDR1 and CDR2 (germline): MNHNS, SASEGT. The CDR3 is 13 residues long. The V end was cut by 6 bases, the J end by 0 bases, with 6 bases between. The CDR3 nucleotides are TGTGCCAGCAGCGAACATAGCAATCAGCCCCAGCATTTT. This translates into CASSEHSNQPQHF.

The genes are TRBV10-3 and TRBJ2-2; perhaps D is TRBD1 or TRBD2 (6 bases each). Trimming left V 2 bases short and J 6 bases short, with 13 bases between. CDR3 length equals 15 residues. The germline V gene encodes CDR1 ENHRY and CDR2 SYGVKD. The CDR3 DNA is TGTGCCATCAGTGAGGGGCAGGGGAGGCCCGGGGAGCTGTTTTTT. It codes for CAISEGQGRPGELFF.